This T cell receptor beta chain stems from a study of blood T cell repertoires in COVID-19. Self-reported history from a screening survey and questionnaire set each donor's cohort. Resolution of symptoms, clearance, or two negative PCRs was present in recovered Cohort 3 donors. As originally analysed: Amplified reference gene primers provided the basis for estimating nucleated cell counts. Generated by immunoSEQ multiplex PCR, the TCRdb table keeps only in-frame clones and is missing some. D and trimming come from the DNA, and the V and J calls and clone size come from that table. This table holds a few hundred thousand clones, just over 85% found once. In germline, CDR1 is SGHTA, CDR2 FQGTGA. V was trimmed by 1 base and J by 0 bases, leaving 13 bases between them. The CDR3 length is 17 residues.

V is TRBV7-3 and J is TRBJ2-1; maybe TRBD2 (5 bases). Sequencing used PBMCs or T cells enriched from blood (not recorded which). This TCR was sampled from a woman aged 18-29 years who had recovered from COVID-19. CDR3 in amino acids: CASSLRGSLSSYNEQFF. The CDR3 nucleotides read TGTGCCAGCAGCTTAAGAGGGAGCCTTAGCTCCTACAATGAGCAGTTCTTC.